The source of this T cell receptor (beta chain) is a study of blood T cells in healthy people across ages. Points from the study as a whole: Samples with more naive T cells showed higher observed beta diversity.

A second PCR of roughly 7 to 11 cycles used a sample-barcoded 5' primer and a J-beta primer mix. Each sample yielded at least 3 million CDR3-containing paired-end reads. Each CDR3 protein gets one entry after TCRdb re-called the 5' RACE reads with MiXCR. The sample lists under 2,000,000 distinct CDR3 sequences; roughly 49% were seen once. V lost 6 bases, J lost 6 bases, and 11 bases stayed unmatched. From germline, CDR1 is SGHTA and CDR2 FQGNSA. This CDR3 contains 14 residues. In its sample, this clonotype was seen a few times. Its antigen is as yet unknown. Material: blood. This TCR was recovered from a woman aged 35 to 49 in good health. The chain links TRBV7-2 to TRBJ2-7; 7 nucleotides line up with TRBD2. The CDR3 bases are TGTGCCAGCAGTCAAGCGGTGTGCGGGGGCGAGCAGTACTTC. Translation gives CASSQAVCGGEQYF.